The table lists the clone carrying this T cell receptor beta chain with many counts. Antigen unknown. A single record per CDR3 protein comes from TCRdb applying MiXCR to the RT-PCR reads. The sample yields hundreds of thousands of distinct CDR3 sequences, around 13% seen once. This record comes from a study of response to subunit inactivated influenza vaccine. Overall study results and limits: Authors proposed each seasonal influenza vaccination draws in few new T cells.

Trimming removed 5 bases from V and 5 bases from J, with 8 bases in between. CDR1 and CDR2 (germline): SEHNR, FQNEAQ (reference sequence). The CDR3 is made up of 12 amino acids. The input for sequencing was PBMCs from blood, taken roughly 47 days after vaccination. The TCR comes from a man in his fifties or sixties who received an inactivated influenza vaccine. The rearrangement uses TRBV7-9 and TRBJ2-3; D call uncertain. CDR3 in amino acids: CASSPSRDTQYF. The CDR3, as DNA: TGTGCCAGCAGCCCAAGCCGAGATACGCAGTATTTT.